The T cell receptor (beta chain) described here comes from a study of OX40 agonist ivuxolimab in advanced cancers. Profiling relied on immunoSEQ multiplex PCR, and the TCRdb table lists in-frame clones only, not all of them. Among some 58,000 clones listed, about four fifths were seen once. Autoimmune disease history or systemic immunosuppression barred patients. The germline V gene encodes CDR1 SGHNT and CDR2 YYREEE (reference sequence). V shed 3 bases and J 7 bases; nucleotides not matched to a gene: 6. The CDR3 contains 15 residues. Specimen: CD4+ or CD8+ T cells sorted from blood, collected in a trial of the OX40 agonist ivuxolimab. The clonotype originates from an adult with an advanced solid tumor such as melanoma, head and neck, liver or kidney cancer. This chain uses TRBV5-4 with TRBJ2-1, with TRBD2 matching over 11 bases. In nucleotides, the CDR3 is TGTGCCAGCAGCTCCGGGGCTAGCGGGAGGAATGAGCAGTTCTTC. Translation gives CASSSGASGRNEQFF.